The sequence of this T cell receptor (beta chain) was determined in a study of CD8 T cells in ankylosing spondylitis. Notes on the study in general: About 8 highly homologous variants made up a TCR beta motif, and this motif appeared characteristic of ankylosing spondylitis blood. Prior work had noted some motif variants in reactive arthritis blood and synovial fluid.

This clonotype was found many times. Its antigen remains unidentified. V dropped 7 bases and J dropped 4 bases, with 16 bases sitting between them. Germline V gene sequence: CDR1 SQVTM, CDR2 ANQGSEA. CDR3 size: 13 residues. Scientists made TCR beta libraries using quantitative 5'-RACE with molecular barcodes. Each CDR3 protein gets one entry after TCRdb re-called the 5' RACE reads with MiXCR. The repertoire includes about 800,000 distinct CDR3 sequences, about 11% of them detected once, and more than 0.5% sits in the top ten. The TCR comes from a male donor with ankylosing spondylitis. The chain couples TRBV29-1 to TRBJ2-5; perhaps TRBD1 as D (7 bases). The sequencing sample was made of blood, either unsorted or a sorted T cell fraction (not recorded which). CDR3 nucleotide sequence: TGCAGCGGACTAGACAGGGTGAGAGAGACCCAGTACTTC. It specifies CSGLDRVRETQYF. The variable domain in full, completed from reference TRBV29-1 and TRBJ2-5, reads SAVISQKPSRDICQRGTSLTIQCQVDSQVTMMFWYRQQPGQSLTLIATANQGSEATYESGFVIDKFPISRPNLTFSTLTVSNMSPEDSSIYLCSGLDRVRETQYFGPGTRLLVL.